These 22 T cell receptor beta chains originate from one sample sequenced in a study of blood T cells in healthy people across ages. The second PCR ran about 6 to 12 cycles with a sample-barcoded 5' primer and J-beta primers. MiXCR was run by TCRdb on the 5' RACE reads, yielding one entry per CDR3 protein. The sample shows roughly 800,000 distinct CDR3 sequences, 20% to 25% of them seen only once. The same sample was also used in a study of T cells of mothers and their children.

The sequenced material came from blood. These receptors were taken from a boy aged 10-17 years in good health.

The chain recombines TRBV10-2 with TRBJ1-5; 7 nucleotides align to TRBD1. Germline trimming cut 3 bases from V and 0 bases from J; bases unmatched to any gene: 5. The CDR3 has 16 residues. From germline, CDR1 is WSHSY and CDR2 SAAADI. The CDR3 here is CASSELGQFSNQPQHF. The CDR3 coding sequence is TGCGCCAGCAGTGAATTGGGACAGTTTAGCAATCAGCCCCAGCATTTT.

This clonotype was picked up a small number of times. CDR3 in DNA: TGCGCCAGCAGCCCGGGGACAGGGTGGGCCGAGCAGTACTTC. Protein product: CASSPGTGWAEQYF. The chain uses TRBV4-1 and TRBJ2-5; 9 nucleotides align to TRBD1. The last part of the DNA fits TRBJ2-7 better; the J call may be wrong. The CDR3 totals 14 residues. Germline V gene sequence: CDR1 MGHRA, CDR2 YSYEKL.

The J gene is TRBJ2-3, the V gene TRBV20-1; D is possibly TRBD2 (6 bases). V lost 5 bases, J lost 4 bases, and 19 bases lay in between. This CDR3 contains 15 residues. Germline CDR1 reads DFQATT; CDR2 reads SNEGSKA (reference sequence). DNA of the CDR3: TGCAGTGCTGTCCGTCGTCGGGGGAGCGCAGATACGCAGTATTTT. This gives the protein CSAVRRRGSADTQYF.

V gene TRBV2 combines with J gene TRBJ2-1; the D gene is possibly TRBD2 (5 bases). V was cut by 8 bases and J by 2 bases, with 13 bases left in between. Germline V gene lookup returns CDR1 SNHLY and CDR2 FYNNEI. The CDR3 is 14 residues long. The CDR3 is CASGLRAAYNEQFF. The DNA of the CDR3 is TGTGCCAGCGGGTTGAGGGCGGCCTACAATGAGCAGTTCTTC. Complete variable domain (other parts from reference TRBV2 and TRBJ2-1): EPEVTQTPSHQVTQMGQEVILRCVPISNHLYFYWYRQILGQKVEFLVSFYNNEISEKSEIFDDQFSVERPDGSNFTLKIRSTKLEDSAMYFCASGLRAAYNEQFFGPGTRLTVL.

This clonotype appeared a few times. The chain couples TRBV2 to TRBJ2-7; D unclear. CDR3 length: 13 residues. The V end lost 7 bases, the J end lost 5 bases, and 15 bases lay between the germline ends. Germline values: CDR1 SNHLY, CDR2 FYNNEI. The DNA for the CDR3 is TGTGCCAGCATGGGCCCCGGAACGGACGAGCAGTACTTC. Residues: CASMGPGTDEQYF.

This clonotype was seen a few times. The chain employs TRBV12-3 or TRBV12-4 and TRBJ1-2, with no clear D. Trimming left V 6 bases short and J 0 bases short, with 17 bases between. This CDR3 has 16 residues. DNA of the CDR3: TGTGCCAGCAGCTCCTTCGGACGGATAGCTAACTATGGCTACACCTTC. It translates to CASSSFGRIANYGYTF.

This clonotype has only a few counts. The chain uses TRBV7-9 and TRBJ2-7; possible D gene TRBD2, 7 bases. V shed 0 bases and J shed 4 bases, with 13 bases lying between them. CDR1 SEHNR and CDR2 FQNEAQ come from the germline V gene (reference sequence). This CDR3 has 15 amino acids. CDR3 sequence reads: CASSLAGGPRYEQYF. CDR3 DNA sequence: TGTGCCAGCAGCTTAGCGGGGGGGCCGCGGTACGAGCAGTACTTC. The complete variable domain, with remaining parts taken from reference TRBV7-9 and TRBJ2-7, reads DTGVSQNPRHKITKRGQNVTFRCDPISEHNRLYWYRQTLGQGPEFLTYFQNEAQLEKSRLLSDRFSAERPKGSFSTLEIQRTEQGDSAMYLCASSLAGGPRYEQYFGPGTRLTVT.

The chain couples TRBV6-1 to TRBJ1-1; TRBD1 is a possible D gene (5 bases). Trimming stripped 1 base from V and 3 bases from J, with 15 bases between. The CDR3 contains 16 residues. Germline values: CDR1 MNHNS, CDR2 SASEGT. CDR3 sequence (DNA): TGTGCCAGCAGTGAAGGGGGACCAATCGGTTACACTGAAGCTTTCTTT. Amino acid sequence: CASSEGGPIGYTEAFF.

The rearrangement joins TRBV13 to TRBJ2-7; D gene uncertain. Trimming left V 0 bases short and J 3 bases short, with 9 bases between. The CDR3 runs to 14 residues. In germline, CDR1 is PRHDT, CDR2 FYEKMQ (reference sequence). The chain's CDR3 is CASSLGHSFYEQYF. DNA for the CDR3: TGTGCCAGCAGCTTAGGGCACAGCTTCTACGAGCAGTACTTC.

This chain joins TRBV7-2 and TRBJ1-1, with TRBD1 matching over 7 bases. The CDR3 covers 16 residues. V lost 5 bases and J lost 3; bases outside the gene matches: 12. Germline V gene data show CDR1 as SGHTA and CDR2 as FQGNSA. In DNA, the CDR3 is TGTGCCAGCAGCAAGACGAGGGGGCCCGGGTACACTGAAGCTTTCTTT. The encoded protein is CASSKTRGPGYTEAFF.

This clonotype was recorded a few times. CDR3 nucleotide sequence: TGTGCCAGCAGCTCCCCCCAGCTGAACACTGAAGCTTTCTTT. This encodes CASSSPQLNTEAFF. The chain has TRBV5-6 and TRBJ1-1; D remains unclear. Germline V gives CDR1 SGHDT, CDR2 YYEEEE. Between the trimmed V and J ends, which lost 3 bases and 0 bases, there was a span of 9 bases. The CDR3 has 14 amino acids.

In its sample, this clonotype was seen a few times. A junction boundary mismatches the germline segment, possibly from a read error. The V and J genes are TRBV12-3 or TRBV12-4 and TRBJ1-5; 9 bases align to TRBD1. CDR3 length: 14 amino acids. CDR3 coding DNA: TGTGCCAGCAGTCCGGGACAGGGTAACCAGCCCCGGCATTTT. Its translation is CASSPGQGNQPRHF.

This clonotype has only a few counts. V and J are TRBV3-1 and TRBJ2-2, with no clear D. The CDR3 has 15 residues. Trimming pared 3 bases from V and 2 bases from J, leaving 10 bases between. Looked up from germline, CDR1 is LGHDT and CDR2 is YNNKEL (reference sequence). CDR3 sequence reads: CASSQRSDNTGELFF. DNA for the CDR3: TGTGCCAGCAGCCAGCGGTCTGATAACACCGGGGAGCTGTTTTTT.

The sample holds many counts of this clonotype. The chain is built from TRBV10-3 and TRBJ1-2; unclear D gene. Per germline, CDR1 ENHRY and CDR2 SYGVKD. The CDR3 contains 13 residues. V was shortened by 5 bases and J by 2 bases, with 9 bases between the two germline ends. This CDR3 reads CAISPDPNYGYTF. CDR3 DNA sequence: TGTGCCATCAGTCCGGACCCCAACTATGGCTACACCTTC.

This sequence joins TRBV12-3 or TRBV12-4 and TRBJ2-3; 7 bases are shared with TRBD1. CDR3 size: 13 residues. V dropped 8 bases and J dropped 6; count of bases not matched to a gene: 8. The CDR3 region is CASRQGSGDTQYF. CDR3 nucleotides: TGTGCCAGCCGACAGGGATCCGGCGATACGCAGTATTTT.

This clonotype has just a few counts. The chain uses TRBV5-1 and TRBJ2-7, with D unresolved. This CDR3 is 18 amino acids long. CDR1 and CDR2 (germline): SGHRS, YFSETQ. The V and J ends lost 5 bases and 1 base respectively, with 25 bases between them. CDR3 bases: TGCGCCAGCAGACCGGCAGGAGCACTGAGCGCGACGTCCTACGAGCAGTACTTC. Translating gives CASRPAGALSATSYEQYF.

This clonotype was counted only a few times. The chain links TRBV13 to TRBJ2-7; D may match TRBD1 or TRBD2 (6 bases each). Trimming removed 5 bases from V and 0 bases from J, with 14 bases in between. The CDR3 has 15 amino acids. Germline CDR1 reads PRHDT; CDR2 reads FYEKMQ (reference sequence). Written as DNA, the CDR3 is TGTGCCAGCAGCGACGGGGGCAGTAGCTCCTACGAGCAGTACTTC. Its translation: CASSDGGSSSYEQYF.

This chain uses TRBV10-3 with TRBJ1-3; D remains ambiguous. V was pared by 7 bases and J by 9 bases, with 16 bases between. CDR1 is ENHRY and CDR2 is SYGVKD in the germline V gene. The CDR3 has 13 amino acids. Here the CDR3 reads CAIMKGPGGTIYF. Written as DNA, the CDR3 is TGTGCCATCATGAAGGGCCCAGGTGGCACCATATATTTT.

The V and J genes are TRBV4-2 and TRBJ2-1; possibly TRBD1 or TRBD2 for D (5 bases each). Per the germline V gene, CDR1 is LGHNA and CDR2 is YNFKEQ. V was trimmed by 0 bases and J by 10 bases, leaving 10 bases between them. The CDR3 runs 13 residues. As DNA, the CDR3 is TGTGCCAGCAGCCAAGAGGGGGTTCGAGAGCAGTTCTTC. This sequence encodes CASSQEGVREQFF.

CDR3 in amino acids: CASSLLGSTYEQYF. The DNA of the CDR3 is TGTGCCAGCAGTTTATTGGGCAGTACCTACGAGCAGTACTTC. The chain uses TRBV28 and TRBJ2-5; no clear D gene. Judging by the DNA end, TRBJ2-7 fits better; the J call may be wrong. This CDR3 region has 14 residues. Looked up from germline, CDR1 is MDHEN and CDR2 is SYDVKM.

For the CDR3, the DNA is TGTGCCAGCAGCCCCCGGTTTGGACCAACTGGCGAGCAGTACTTC. It translates to CASSPRFGPTGEQYF. The V and J genes are TRBV9 and TRBJ2-7; D not certain. There are 15 residues in the CDR3. CDR1 and CDR2 (germline): SGDLS, YYNGEE. The germline V and J ends were trimmed by 4 bases and 6 bases, with 20 bases remaining between them.

This clonotype was picked up a small number of times. CDR3 DNA: TGTGCCATCAGTGAGGAGGGTGCAGAGACCCAGTACTTC. This encodes CAISEEGAETQYF. J is TRBJ2-5 and V is TRBV10-3; D might be TRBD2 (5 bases). CDR1 ENHRY and CDR2 SYGVKD come from the germline V gene. This CDR3 is built from 13 residues. The V end lost 2 bases, the J end lost 4 bases, and 8 bases lay between the germline ends.